A selection of T cell receptor beta chains follows, all from one sample in a study of shared clonotypes between healthy human individuals. Using immunoSEQ multiplex PCR, the repertoire was profiled, and TCRdb retains in-frame clones only, with some absent. The table has nearly 750,000 clones, around 70% seen once. Sequenced input: memory CD4+ T cells sorted from blood. Every receptor here comes from a woman in her 30s in good health. Both conserved end residues are part of each CDR3. The D gene is left open where the match is weak. Clone size is stated in some rows and not others, as once, few, many or a class when expanded.

clone size: .; V gene: TRBV25-1; J gene: TRBJ2-1; D gene: .; CDR3 DNA: TGTGCCAGCATTAGGACCCCAGGGTTGGGAAGAGATGAGCAGTTCTTC; CDR3 protein: CASIRTPGLGRDEQFF
clone size: .; V gene: TRBV5-1; J gene: TRBJ2-3; D gene: .; CDR3 DNA: TGCGCCAGCAGCGCCGGGACCCTGATCGCAGATACGCAGTATTTT; CDR3 protein: CASSAGTLIADTQYF
clone size: few; V gene: TRBV25-1; J gene: TRBJ2-3; D gene: .; CDR3 DNA: TGTGCCAGCAGTGAACGTCAACCTCCTAGGGATACGCAGTATTTT; CDR3 protein: CASSERQPPRDTQYF
clone size: .; V gene: TRBV28; J gene: TRBJ2-3; D gene: .; CDR3 DNA: TGTGCCAATAGCGCTGGGGGCACAGATACGCAGTATTTT; CDR3 protein: CANSAGGTDTQYF
clone size: .; V gene: TRBV9; J gene: TRBJ2-1; D gene: .; CDR3 DNA: TGTGCCAGCAGCGTGACACAGGGTTACAATGAGCAGTTCTTC; CDR3 protein: CASSVTQGYNEQFF
clone size: few; V gene: TRBV28; J gene: TRBJ2-7; D gene: .; CDR3 DNA: TGTGCCAGCAGCTCCATGGGGGCGGGACACCTTAACGAGCAGTACTTC; CDR3 protein: CASSSMGAGHLNEQYF
clone size: .; V gene: TRBV11-2; J gene: TRBJ2-7; D gene: TRBD1; CDR3 DNA: TGTGCCAGCAGCTTAGGACAGGGGGCTCCCTACGAGCAGTACTTC; CDR3 protein: CASSLGQGAPYEQYF
clone size: many; V gene: TRBV4-1; J gene: TRBJ2-2; D gene: TRBD1; CDR3 DNA: TGCGCCAGCAGCCAAGATTTGACAGGGGGAGGAACCGGGGAGCTGTTTTTT; CDR3 protein: CASSQDLTGGGTGELFF
clone size: .; V gene: TRBV19; J gene: TRBJ2-2; D gene: TRBD1; CDR3 DNA: TGTGCCAGTAATGACAGGGAGAACACCGGGGAGCTGTTTTTT; CDR3 protein: CASNDRENTGELFF
clone size: few; V gene: TRBV2; J gene: TRBJ2-1; D gene: .; CDR3 DNA: TGTGCCAGCGAGACCGTATCCCCCCAGTTCTTC; CDR3 protein: CASETVSPQFF
clone size: few; V gene: TRBV4-1; J gene: TRBJ2-4; D gene: .; CDR3 DNA: TGCGCCAGCAGCGGCTCCCCCAGGGAAGGCATTCAGTACTTC; CDR3 protein: CASSGSPREGIQYF
clone size: once; V gene: TRBV2; J gene: TRBJ2-5; D gene: .; CDR3 DNA: TGTGCCAGCAGTGGACAGACTCAAGAGACCCAGTACTTC; CDR3 protein: CASSGQTQETQYF
clone size: .; V gene: TRBV6-6; J gene: TRBJ1-1; D gene: TRBD1; CDR3 DNA: TGTGCCAGCAGTTACCCGGGACAGGGGGGCACTGAAGCTTTCTTT; CDR3 protein: CASSYPGQGGTEAFF
clone size: .; V gene: TRBV6-5; J gene: TRBJ1-1; D gene: .; CDR3 DNA: TGTGCCAGCAGGGCCTCCAGGGGTTTGACTGAAGCTTTCTTT; CDR3 protein: CASRASRGLTEAFF
clone size: .; V gene: TRBV6-1; J gene: TRBJ1-4; D gene: TRBD1; CDR3 DNA: TGTGCCAGCATGGGGAGGACAGGGGAAGAAAAACTGTTTTTT; CDR3 protein: CASMGRTGEEKLFF
clone size: .; V gene: TRBV5-1; J gene: TRBJ2-1; D gene: TRBD2; CDR3 DNA: TGCGCCAGCAGCTTGGTCCTAGCGGCCTCCTACAATGAGCAGTTCTTC; CDR3 protein: CASSLVLAASYNEQFF
clone size: .; V gene: TRBV19; J gene: TRBJ1-2; D gene: .; CDR3 DNA: TGTGCCAGTAGTATAGTTCGGGACTCCTCTACCTACACCTTC; CDR3 protein: CASSIVRDSSTYTF
clone size: .; V gene: TRBV5-1; J gene: TRBJ1-2; D gene: .; CDR3 DNA: TGCGCCAGCAGCGACGGTGCGGTCGGCGTCTATGGCTACACCTTC; CDR3 protein: CASSDGAVGVYGYTF
clone size: .; V gene: TRBV30; J gene: TRBJ1-6; D gene: .; CDR3 DNA: TGTGCCTGGAGTGTGAGGGGGAATTCACCCCTCCACTTT; CDR3 protein: CAWSVRGNSPLHF
clone size: many; V gene: TRBV19; J gene: TRBJ1-1; D gene: .; CDR3 DNA: TGTGCCAGTAGTATAGTAGCAGCCGGAATGAACACTGAAGCTTTCTTT; CDR3 protein: CASSIVAAGMNTEAFF
clone size: .; V gene: TRBV18; J gene: TRBJ2-5; D gene: .; CDR3 DNA: TGTGCCAGCTCACCAGGGGGGGCGCGGCAAGAGACCCAGTACTTC; CDR3 protein: CASSPGGARQETQYF
clone size: .; V gene: TRBV18; J gene: TRBJ2-2; D gene: .; CDR3 DNA: TGTGCCAGCTCACCTGGCCAATTGGACACCGGGGAGCTGTTTTTT; CDR3 protein: CASSPGQLDTGELFF
clone size: .; V gene: TRBV5-4; J gene: TRBJ2-5; D gene: TRBD1; CDR3 DNA: TGTGCCAGCAGCTTGGAGGGGGCTACGAAAGAGACCCAGTACTTC; CDR3 protein: CASSLEGATKETQYF
clone size: .; V gene: TRBV5-1; J gene: TRBJ1-1; D gene: .; CDR3 DNA: TGCGCCAGCAGCCAGAGGAACACTGAAGCTTTCTTT; CDR3 protein: CASSQRNTEAFF
clone size: .; V gene: TRBV6-1; J gene: TRBJ2-3; D gene: .; CDR3 DNA: TGTGCCAGCAGATCCGGGACATCCTACGATACGCAGTATTTT; CDR3 protein: CASRSGTSYDTQYF
clone size: once; V gene: TRBV19; J gene: TRBJ2-7; D gene: TRBD2; CDR3 DNA: TGTGCCAGTAGTCGTTCCGGGACTAGCGGGAGGGCCCAGCTCGAGCAGTACTTC; CDR3 protein: CASSRSGTSGRAQLEQYF
clone size: .; V gene: TRBV4-1; J gene: TRBJ1-2; D gene: .; CDR3 DNA: TGCGCCAGCAGCCAAGCCGACGGAAACTATGGCTACACCTTC; CDR3 protein: CASSQADGNYGYTF
clone size: .; V gene: TRBV15; J gene: TRBJ2-5; D gene: .; CDR3 DNA: TGTGCCACCAGCAGATTGGACCGCTCCGGGACCCAGTACTTC; CDR3 protein: CATSRLDRSGTQYF
clone size: .; V gene: TRBV29-1; J gene: TRBJ2-5; D gene: .; CDR3 DNA: TGCAGCGTCCGGACAGTCCAAGAGACCCAGTACTTC; CDR3 protein: CSVRTVQETQYF
clone size: .; V gene: TRBV5-4; J gene: TRBJ2-4; D gene: TRBD1; CDR3 DNA: TGTGCCAGCAGTCCCGGGACAGGGGTTTTTCAGTACTTC; CDR3 protein: CASSPGTGVFQYF
clone size: .; V gene: TRBV27; J gene: TRBJ2-1; D gene: .; CDR3 DNA: TGTGCCAGCACCGGTCGCGGGTCTGTCAATGAGCAGTTCTTC; CDR3 protein: CASTGRGSVNEQFF
clone size: .; V gene: TRBV5-1; J gene: TRBJ2-5; D gene: .; CDR3 DNA: TGCGCCAGCAGCTTGAATTATGGCTGGGAGACCCAGTACTTC; CDR3 protein: CASSLNYGWETQYF
clone size: .; V gene: TRBV7-6; J gene: TRBJ1-2; D gene: TRBD1; CDR3 DNA: TGTGCCAGCAGTAATACAGGGGGCGCAGGTGGCTACACCTTC; CDR3 protein: CASSNTGGAGGYTF
clone size: once; V gene: TRBV28; J gene: TRBJ2-7; D gene: TRBD2; CDR3 DNA: TGTGCCAGCTGGGGAGGGGATTGGAACTACGAGCAGTACTTC; CDR3 protein: CASWGGDWNYEQYF
clone size: .; V gene: TRBV7-9; J gene: TRBJ1-2; D gene: .; CDR3 DNA: TGTGCCAGCAGCTTAGGGGTTTATGGCTACACCTTC; CDR3 protein: CASSLGVYGYTF
clone size: .; V gene: TRBV6-6; J gene: TRBJ1-5; D gene: .; CDR3 DNA: TGTGCCAGCAGATCCACAACCGATCAGCCCCAGCATTTT; CDR3 protein: CASRSTTDQPQHF
clone size: once; V gene: TRBV6-5; J gene: TRBJ1-1; D gene: TRBD1; CDR3 DNA: TGTGCCAGCAGAGCGAGACAGGGCAAGAACACTGAAGCTTTCTTT; CDR3 protein: CASRARQGKNTEAFF
clone size: .; V gene: TRBV6-4; J gene: TRBJ2-1; D gene: TRBD2; CDR3 DNA: TGTGCCAGCAGCCTAAGCGGGACGGGGGAGGAGCAGTTCTTC; CDR3 protein: CASSLSGTGEEQFF
clone size: .; V gene: TRBV19; J gene: TRBJ1-1; D gene: TRBD1; CDR3 DNA: TGTGCCAGTACGCGCGGGGGGGACAGATGGACGAACACTGAAGCTTTCTTT; CDR3 protein: CASTRGGDRWTNTEAFF
clone size: .; V gene: TRBV15; J gene: TRBJ2-6; D gene: .; CDR3 DNA: TGTGCCACCAGCAGGGGGGGCCACTCTGGGGCCAACGTCCTGACTTTC; CDR3 protein: CATSRGGHSGANVLTF
clone size: once; V gene: TRBV6-4; J gene: TRBJ2-1; D gene: .; CDR3 DNA: TGTGCCAGCAGTGCTTCGCAAGCCCCCAATGAGCAGTTCTTC; CDR3 protein: CASSASQAPNEQFF